In this sample, the clone carrying this TCR beta chain turned up many times. These data come from a study of T cells in Graves' hyperthyroidism and ophthalmopathy. There were TCR beta CDR3 regions amplified from RNA transcripts. A set of HTBI primers served as the primers for a first-round RT-PCR of the TCR CDR3. Each CDR3 protein is one row after TCRdb ran MiXCR on the multiplex PCR reads. The table shows 40,000 to 55,000 distinct CDR3 sequences, with around 49% occurring only once. This CDR3 is built from 15 residues. Trimming left V 1 base short and J 2 bases short, with 11 bases between. CDR1 is SGHDT and CDR2 is YYEEEE in the germline V gene.

The J gene is TRBJ2-3, the V gene TRBV5-6, with a weak D call TRBD1 (6 bases). Specimen: peripheral blood or thyroid tissue (not recorded which). The source of this sequence is a woman between 45 and 65 years old with Graves' hyperthyroidism. CDR3 amino acids: CASSLYGQTTDTQYF. The CDR3 DNA reads as TGTGCCAGCAGCTTGTACGGACAGACCACAGATACGCAGTATTTT.